This T cell receptor (beta chain) came from a study of molecular identifiers for immune sequencing clone quantification. Study results and limitations: Identical TCR molecules sharing a barcode could underestimate highly expanded clone sizes.

The CDR3 covers 16 residues. Trimming took 0 bases from V and 9 from J, leaving 19 bases between them. Per the germline V gene, CDR1 is SGDLS and CDR2 is YYNGEE. Methods described previously were used for bulk TCR libraries, and listed TCR primers were applied. TCRdb re-derived calls from the PCR reads in MiXCR, one entry per CDR3 protein. The table records approximately 590,000 distinct CDR3 sequences, roughly 25% of them present only once. This clonotype was detected many times. Its matching antigen is unknown. With RNA at 10%, 30% or 50%, naive CD8 libraries came from around 18,000 to 910,000 sorted cells. CD8+CD4-CCR7+CD45RA+ cells were sorted as naive CD8 T cells.

Sequenced: naive CD8+ T cells from blood, with Jurkat cell RNA spiked in. Subset of the sample: FACS-sorted CD8+CD4-CCR7+CD45RA+ naive T cells. This TCR came from a human donor in good health. Some libraries in this study had Jurkat cell RNA spiked in. The rearrangement links TRBV9 to TRBJ1-3; D not resolved. CDR3 DNA: TGTGCCAGCAGCGTAGCTACATCCGGACTCGACGGCACCATATATTTT. This encodes CASSVATSGLDGTIYF. Looking up the rest from reference TRBV9 and TRBJ1-3 gives the full variable domain: DSGVTQTPKHLITATGQRVTLRCSPRSGDLSVYWYQQSLDQGLQFLIQYYNGEERAKGNILERFSAQQFPDLHSELNLSSLELGDSALYFCASSVATSGLDGTIYFGEGSWLTVV.